The clone carrying this TCR beta chain was recorded at least ten times. As yet, its antigen is unknown. Researchers sorted naive CD8 T cells as cells that were CD8+CD4-CCR7+CD45RA+. Trimming cost V 3 bases and J 4 bases; bases outside gene matches: 0. This CDR3 has 15 residues. The germline V gene has CDR1 KGHDR and CDR2 SFDVKD. The source of the sample is a study of molecular identifiers for immune sequencing clone quantification. The study's findings and limits: Over 99% of CMV-specific effector molecules, but under 1% of naive ones, were in clones above 20 copies.

In TCRdb, the PCR reads were re-called with MiXCR into one record per CDR3 protein. The table lists roughly 10,000 distinct CDR3 sequences, 20% to 25% of them singletons. The sample comprised naive CD8+ T cells from blood, with Jurkat cell RNA spiked in. Documented subset: FACS-sorted CD8+CD4-CCR7+CD45RA+ naive T cells. This TCR came from a human donor in good health. Some libraries in this study had Jurkat cell RNA spiked in. V and J are TRBV24-1 and TRBJ2-1; 12 bases are a match to TRBD2. CDR3 DNA sequence: TGTGCCACCAGTGATGGGACTAGCGGGTACAATGAGCAGTTCTTC. This codes for CATSDGTSGYNEQFF.